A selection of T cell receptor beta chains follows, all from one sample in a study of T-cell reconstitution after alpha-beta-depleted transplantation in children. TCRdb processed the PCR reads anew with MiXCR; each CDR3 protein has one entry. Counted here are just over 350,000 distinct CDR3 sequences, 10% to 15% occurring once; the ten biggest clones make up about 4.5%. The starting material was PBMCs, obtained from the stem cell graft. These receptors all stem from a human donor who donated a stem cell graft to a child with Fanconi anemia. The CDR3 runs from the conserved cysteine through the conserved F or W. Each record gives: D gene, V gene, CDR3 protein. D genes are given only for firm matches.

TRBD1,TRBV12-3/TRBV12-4,CASSLEARGLEQPQHF
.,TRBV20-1,CSPRGDTQYF
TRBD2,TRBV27,CASSPGGMDEQYF
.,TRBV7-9,CASKNYGSGANVLTF
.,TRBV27,CASSSSVFSSGANVLTF
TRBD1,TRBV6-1,CASSDRGYNEQFF
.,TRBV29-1,CSVRVVEGEMKLFF
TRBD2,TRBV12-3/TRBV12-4,CASSPTGTRTGELFF
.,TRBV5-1,CASSLAGVDARKFF
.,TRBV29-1,CSVARTDTDTQYF
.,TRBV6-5,CASTRGDTEAFF
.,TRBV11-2,CASSPQWDTQYF
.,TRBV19,CASSPDRWNSGNTIYF
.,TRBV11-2,CASSHNTDTQYF
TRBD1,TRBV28,CASTPTGLLGYGYTF
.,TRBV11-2,CASSLDQAFRGGYTF
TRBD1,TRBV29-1,CSVDRGRTGELFF
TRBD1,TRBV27,CASSSRGPTGINQPQHF
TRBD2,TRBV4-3,CASSQSGVYNEQFF
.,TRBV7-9,CASKNGWGQGETQYF
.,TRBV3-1,CASSQNPRRRVTGELFF
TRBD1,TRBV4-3,CASSQDRGRPYGYTF
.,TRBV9,CASSSDGTYTDTQYF
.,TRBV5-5,CASSLGGVTLQAFF
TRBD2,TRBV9,CASSVGFLAEPEQFF
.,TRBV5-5,CASSLEPGAETQYF
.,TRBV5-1,CASSLAGAFGETQYF
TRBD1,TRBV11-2,CASSSTGTASTDTQYF
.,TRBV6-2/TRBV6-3,CASSYSRESYEQYF